A selection of T cell receptor beta chains follows, all from one sample in a study of Ad26.COV2.S vaccination and SARS-CoV-2 variants. Only in-frame clones appear in the TCRdb table, and some are missing; sequencing was by immunoSEQ multiplex PCR. The data show about 680,000 clones, about 89% seen once. The specimen comprised peripheral blood, sampled in a trial of Ad26.COV2.S vaccine versus placebo. All receptors derive from a person between 18 and 59 years old who received the Ad26.COV2.S COVID-19 vaccine or a placebo. The CDR3 runs from the conserved cysteine through the conserved F or W. Fields, in order: clone size, V gene, D gene, J gene, CDR3 DNA, CDR3 protein. The D gene is left open where the match is weak. Clone size is given for some rows only: seen once, a few or many times, or a class if the clone is expanded.

NA,TRBV5-1,NA,TRBJ2-5,TGCGCCAGCAGCTTGGTTGCGGGAAAAGAGACCCAGTACTTC,CASSLVAGKETQYF
NA,TRBV19,NA,TRBJ1-2,TGTGCCAGTAGCCTCAGCGGGGGCCCTCCAGCCACCTATGGCTACACCTTC,CASSLSGGPPATYGYTF
few,TRBV7-3,NA,TRBJ1-1,TGTGCCAGCAGCTTAACAGCGAACACTGAAGCTTTCTTT,CASSLTANTEAFF
NA,TRBV3-1/TRBV3-2,NA,TRBJ2-1,TGTGCCAGCAGCCCGAAGACTAGTCCCTCTGGTTCCTACAATGAGCAGTTCTTC,CASSPKTSPSGSYNEQFF
NA,TRBV10-3,TRBD1,TRBJ2-7,TGTGCCATCAGTGACAGGACAGGGAGCTCCTACGAGCAGTACTTC,CAISDRTGSSYEQYF
NA,TRBV5-5,NA,TRBJ2-1,TGTGCCAGCAGCTTGCGAGGGGTTGCTAGCGAAAGCTCCTACAATGAGCAGTTCTTC,CASSLRGVASESSYNEQFF
NA,TRBV6-1,NA,TRBJ1-2,TGTGCCAGCAGTGAAGTCCCAGCCAGAGGGGGCTACACCTTC,CASSEVPARGGYTF
NA,TRBV3-1/TRBV3-2,TRBD1,TRBJ2-5,TGTGCCAGCGATAGACAGGGGGCACGGACCCAGTACTTC,CASDRQGARTQYF
NA,TRBV9,NA,TRBJ1-1,TGTGCCAGCTCCCTAGGGGGGCCTGAAGCTTTCTTT,CASSLGGPEAFF
NA,TRBV10-3,NA,TRBJ2-7,TGTGCCATCAGGGGGGACTCTCTCCCCGAGCAGTACTTC,CAIRGDSLPEQYF
NA,TRBV24-1,NA,TRBJ2-1,TGTGCCACCAGTGAGTCCGGTGAGGATGAGCAGTTCTTC,CATSESGEDEQFF
NA,TRBV7-2,TRBD2,TRBJ2-7,TGTGCCAGCAGCTTAGACTCTAGCGGGGGGTACGAGCAGTACTTC,CASSLDSSGGYEQYF
NA,TRBV5-4,NA,TRBJ1-2,TGTGCCAGCAGCTTAAGGGGAAACTATGGCTACACCTTC,CASSLRGNYGYTF
NA,TRBV2,TRBD2,TRBJ2-1,TGTGCCAGCTCAGGACTAGCCTACAATGAGCAGTTCTTC,CASSGLAYNEQFF
NA,TRBV13,TRBD2,TRBJ2-7,TGTGCCAGCAGCTTATATGGACTAGCGGGGGCCTACGAGCAGTACTTC,CASSLYGLAGAYEQYF
NA,TRBV12-3/TRBV12-4,NA,TRBJ1-1,TGTGCCAGCAGTTATAACAGGGACACTGAAGCTTTCTTT,CASSYNRDTEAFF
NA,TRBV7-2,NA,TRBJ1-5,TGTGCCAGCAGCTTAGAAGGCAGTAGCAATCAGCCCCAGCATTTT,CASSLEGSSNQPQHF
NA,TRBV24-1,TRBD1,TRBJ1-2,TGTGCCACCAGTGACCGGACAGGGAGTCGTGGCTACACCTTC,CATSDRTGSRGYTF
NA,TRBV6-2/TRBV6-3,TRBD2,TRBJ2-3,TGTGCCAGCAGTCCCCCTAGCGGGAGAGGGGATACGCAGTATTTT,CASSPPSGRGDTQYF
NA,TRBV30,NA,TRBJ1-1,TGTGCCTGGAGTCTCCAGGGGAACACTGAAGCTTTCTTT,CAWSLQGNTEAFF
NA,TRBV6-5,TRBD2,TRBJ2-7,TGTGCCAGCAGCCGCGGACGGGGGGTCGAGCAGTACTTC,CASSRGRGVEQYF
NA,TRBV14,NA,TRBJ1-6,TGTGCCAGCAGCCACCGTATGAGCTCCTATAATTCACCCCTCCACTTT,CASSHRMSSYNSPLHF
NA,TRBV20-1,TRBD1,TRBJ1-3,TGCAGCGCTAGTAGGACAGGGGGCCTTCTCTCTGGAAACACCATATATTTT,CSASRTGGLLSGNTIYF
NA,TRBV24-1,TRBD2,TRBJ2-2,TGTGCCACCAGTGATTGGACTAGCGGGAGTTACCTGAGAACCGGGGAGCTGTTTTTT,CATSDWTSGSYLRTGELFF
NA,TRBV3-1/TRBV3-2,TRBD1,TRBJ2-5,TGTGCCAGCAGCCCCCACTGGACCGACAGGGGGCCTGGGGAGACCCAGTACTTC,CASSPHWTDRGPGETQYF
NA,TRBV4-2,NA,TRBJ2-7,TGTGCCAGCAGCCAAGGCAGCGAGCAGTACTTC,CASSQGSEQYF